These 18 T cell receptor beta chains came from one sample sequenced in a study of CD8 T cells in Susac syndrome. Reverse transcription of 0.5 to 1 ug RNA was performed with random hexamers. TCRdb ran MiXCR on the immunoSEQ multiplex PCR reads and lists one entry per CDR3 protein. The sample records 150,000 to 200,000 distinct CDR3 sequences, more than 90% being singletons. The sequencing sample was made of CD4+ T cells from PBMCs. The receptors originated from a human donor with multiple sclerosis.

J is TRBJ2-7 and V is TRBV12-3 or TRBV12-4, with 7 nucleotides matching TRBD1. V dropped 4 bases and J dropped 5; count of bases not matched to a gene: 14. CDR3 length: 16 residues. DNA of the CDR3: TGTGCCAGCAGTTCCCTTATAGGGGGCAGGCAGGACGAGCAGTACTTC. The encoded protein is CASSSLIGGRQDEQYF.

This clonotype was counted a single time. The V gene is TRBV6-2 or TRBV6-3, the J gene TRBJ1-2, with 8 bases identical to TRBD1. Germline CDR1 reads MNHEY; CDR2 reads SVGEGT. This CDR3 contains 14 residues. V trimming: 4 bases; J trimming: 7 bases; junction bases outside the gene matches: 8. The CDR3 sequence: CASSSQGGLRGYTF. CDR3 nucleotide sequence: TGTGCCAGCAGTTCACAGGGGGGGCTGCGTGGCTACACCTTC.

This chain uses TRBV20-1 with TRBJ1-6; D not resolved. Germline CDR1 and CDR2: DFQATT and SNEGSKA (reference sequence). V lost 8 bases and J lost 9, with 17 bases in between. This CDR3 spans 13 amino acids. The CDR3 DNA follows: TGCAGTACCACTTCGACGGAGGTTTCACCCCTCCACTTT. This encodes CSTTSTEVSPLHF.

In its sample, this clonotype was seen a few times. The V gene is TRBV5-1, the J gene TRBJ2-7, with 8 bases identical to TRBD1. The V and J ends lost 2 bases and 6 bases, in that order; junction bases with no gene match: 4. Germline lookup yields CDR1 SGHRS and CDR2 YFSETQ. This CDR3 is 13 amino acids long. CDR3 sequence reads: CASSFGQGGEQYF. The CDR3 DNA sequence: TGCGCCAGCAGCTTCGGACAGGGCGGCGAGCAGTACTTC.

The rearrangement uses TRBV27 and TRBJ1-2, with 7 bases that match TRBD1. V lost 6 bases to trimming and J lost 7 bases; unmatched junction nucleotides: 8. Germline-derived CDR1 and CDR2 are MNHEY and SMNVEV (reference sequence). This CDR3 spans 13 amino acids. CDR3 DNA: TGTGCCAGCAGCACGGGACAGTTCTTTGGCTACACCTTC. Amino acid sequence: CASSTGQFFGYTF.

The V gene is TRBV6-2 or TRBV6-3, the J gene TRBJ2-3; D uncertain. Trimming pared 5 bases from V and 2 bases from J, leaving 14 bases between. Germline CDR1 is MNHEY and CDR2 is SVGEGT. The CDR3 has 15 residues. The CDR3 is CASSPNVILTDTQYF. CDR3 in DNA: TGTGCCAGCAGTCCCAACGTGATTCTCACAGATACGCAGTATTTT.

This clonotype was seen once. CDR3 in amino acids: CSSAGTGTSSTQTGYTF. Here the CDR3 DNA reads TGCAGCTCCGCCGGGACAGGAACAAGTAGTACCCAAACAGGCTACACCTTC. This rearrangement joins TRBV29-1 to TRBJ1-2; 8 positions agree with TRBD1. CDR3 length equals 17 residues. Germline assignment: CDR1 SQVTM and CDR2 ANQGSEA. V lost 8 bases, J lost 8 bases, and 25 bases stayed unmatched.

The V call is TRBV29-1, the J call TRBJ2-2; D is undetermined. Deletions cut 3 bases from V and 3 bases from J, with 5 bases between. Germline values: CDR1 SQVTM, CDR2 ANQGSEA. The CDR3 consists of 12 residues. The CDR3 DNA follows: TGCAGCGTTGATGGATACACCGGGGAGCTGTTTTTT. Protein product: CSVDGYTGELFF.

The chain links TRBV30 to TRBJ2-7, with TRBD1 matching 9 bases. V lost 1 base, J lost 5 bases, and 12 bases stayed unmatched. CDR1 and CDR2 from the germline V gene are GTSNPN and SVGIG (reference sequence). The length of the CDR3 is 16 residues. The CDR3 sequence is CAWSATPGTGYDEQYF. In nucleotides, the CDR3 is TGTGCCTGGAGTGCGACCCCCGGGACAGGGTACGACGAGCAGTACTTC.

This sequence joins TRBV20-1 and TRBJ2-7; 8 positions agree with TRBD2. The CDR3 spans 12 residues. The germline gives CDR1 DFQATT, CDR2 SNEGSKA (reference sequence). Trimming removed 6 bases from V and 3 bases from J; junction bases left unmatched: 4. The CDR3 DNA is TGCAGTGCCCGGGGGGGGCGCTACGAGCAGTACTTC. It yields the protein CSARGGRYEQYF.

This chain connects TRBV20-1 to TRBJ2-7; D is perhaps TRBD1 (6 bases). V was pared by 6 bases and J by 2 bases, with 14 bases between. This CDR3 is built from 13 residues. The V gene's germline CDR1 is DFQATT and CDR2 SNEGSKA (reference sequence). CDR3 loop: CSAFRTETYEQYF. CDR3 coding DNA: TGCAGTGCCTTTCGGACAGAAACCTACGAGCAGTACTTC.

This chain's CDR3 is CASRVGVTYEQYF. CDR3 nucleotides: TGTGCCAGCAGGGTTGGGGTTACCTACGAGCAGTACTTC. This chain links TRBV2 with TRBJ2-7; D remains ambiguous. Per the germline V gene, CDR1 is SNHLY and CDR2 is FYNNEI. V shed 6 bases and J shed 2 bases, with 11 bases lying between them. This CDR3 is built from 13 residues.

The gene calls are TRBV29-1 and TRBJ2-1; 11 bases are shared with TRBD2. Trimming removed 6 bases from V and 10 bases from J; junction bases left unmatched: 8. This CDR3 comprises 13 residues. CDR1 SQVTM and CDR2 ANQGSEA come from the germline V gene. The CDR3 reads CSVAPGLAAEQFF. CDR3 bases: TGCAGCGTCGCGCCGGGACTAGCGGCCGAGCAGTTCTTC.

This clonotype occurred once. The chain carries TRBV19 and TRBJ1-1; D gene unclear. The V and J ends lost 6 bases and 3 bases respectively, with 14 bases between them. There are 14 residues in the CDR3. Looked up from germline, CDR1 is LNHDA and CDR2 is SQIVND (reference sequence). The CDR3 sequence is CASRTRAGHTEAFF. DNA for the CDR3: TGTGCCAGTAGGACGCGGGCAGGTCACACTGAAGCTTTCTTT.

This clonotype occurred once. The DNA for the CDR3 is TGTGCCAGCAGCCCCAGATTTGACAGGGCTGGCTACACCTTC. Its translation is CASSPRFDRAGYTF. V is TRBV4-2 and J is TRBJ1-2, with 7 positions matching TRBD1. Germline assignment: CDR1 LGHNA and CDR2 YNFKEQ. The CDR3 totals 14 residues. J gave up 7 bases and V 4 bases, and 9 bases lay outside the gene matches.

The J gene is TRBJ2-1, the V gene TRBV5-4; 7 bases are a match to TRBD1. The trim removed 0 bases at V and 7 bases at J, leaving 4 bases unmatched. CDR1 and CDR2 from the germline V gene are SGHNT and YYREEE (reference sequence). The CDR3 is 14 residues long. CDR3 residues: CASSLVGRGNEQFF. CDR3 DNA: TGTGCCAGCAGCTTGGTGGGCAGGGGGAATGAGCAGTTCTTC.

J is TRBJ2-7 and V is TRBV30; 8 nucleotides line up with TRBD1. V was pared by 5 bases and J by 4 bases, with 4 bases of the junction left unmatched. The germline V gene has CDR1 GTSNPN and CDR2 SVGIG (reference sequence). The length of the CDR3 is 12 residues. In nucleotides, the CDR3 is TGTGCCTGGGGACAGGGAACTTACGAGCAGTACTTC. Amino acids: CAWGQGTYEQYF.

The chain uses TRBV24-1 and TRBJ2-1; TRBD1 matches 8 bases. Germline CDR1 KGHDR, CDR2 SFDVKD. The CDR3 covers 16 residues. With 6 bases clipped from V and 7 bases from J, the junction kept 13 bases outside the gene matches. In DNA, the CDR3 is TGTGCCACCAGTCCCTCGGACAGGGAAACCCGGAATGAGCAGTTCTTC. This gives the protein CATSPSDRETRNEQFF.